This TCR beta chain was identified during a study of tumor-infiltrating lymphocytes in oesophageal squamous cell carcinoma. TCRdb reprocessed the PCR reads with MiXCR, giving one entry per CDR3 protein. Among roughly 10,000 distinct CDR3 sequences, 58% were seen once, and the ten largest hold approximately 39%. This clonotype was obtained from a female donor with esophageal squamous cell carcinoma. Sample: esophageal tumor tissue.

In DNA form, the CDR3 reads TGTGCCAGCAGCTCACATATACCCGGACAGGGGAGGAATGGCTACACCTTC. This sequence encodes CASSSHIPGQGRNGYTF. The V gene is TRBV7-6, the J gene TRBJ1-2; 9 bases are shared with TRBD1. The ends lost 4 bases at V and 6 bases at J; junction bases unmatched: 15. Germline V CDR1 and CDR2: SGHVS, FNYEAQ. The CDR3 has 17 residues.